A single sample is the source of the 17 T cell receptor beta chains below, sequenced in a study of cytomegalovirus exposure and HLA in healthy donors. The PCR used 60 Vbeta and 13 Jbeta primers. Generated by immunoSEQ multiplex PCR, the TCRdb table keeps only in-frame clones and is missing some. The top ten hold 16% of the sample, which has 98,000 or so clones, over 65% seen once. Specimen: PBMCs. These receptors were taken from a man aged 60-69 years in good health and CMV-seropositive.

The CDR3 loop is CASRQTVQGAQYF. Written as DNA, the CDR3 is TGTGCCAGCAGGCAGACCGTGCAGGGGGCGCAGTATTTT. V gene TRBV2 combines with J gene TRBJ2-3; TRBD1 matches at 7 bases. The germline CDR1 and CDR2 sequences are SNHLY and FYNNEI. The CDR3 covers 13 residues. Unmatched junction bases numbered 10, after V lost 6 bases and J lost 10 bases.

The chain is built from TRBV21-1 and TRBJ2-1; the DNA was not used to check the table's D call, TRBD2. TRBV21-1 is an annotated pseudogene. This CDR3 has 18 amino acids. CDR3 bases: TGTGCCAGCAGCAAGGGGACTAGCGGGGGGGCCTCCTACAATGAGCAGTTCTTC. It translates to CASSKGTSGGASYNEQFF.

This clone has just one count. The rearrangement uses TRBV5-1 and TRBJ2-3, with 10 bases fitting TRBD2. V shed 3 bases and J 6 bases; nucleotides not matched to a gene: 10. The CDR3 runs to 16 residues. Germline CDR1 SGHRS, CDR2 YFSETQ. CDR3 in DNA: TGCGCCAGCAGCTCCGGACTAGCGGCCGCCGGGGATACGCAGTATTTT. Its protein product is CASSSGLAAAGDTQYF.

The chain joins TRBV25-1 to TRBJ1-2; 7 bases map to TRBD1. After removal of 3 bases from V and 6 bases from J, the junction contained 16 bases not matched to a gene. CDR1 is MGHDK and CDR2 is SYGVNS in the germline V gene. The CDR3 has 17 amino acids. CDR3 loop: CASSDSGRLAQGDGYTF. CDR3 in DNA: TGTGCCAGCAGTGATTCTGGGCGCCTAGCGCAGGGGGATGGCTACACCTTC.

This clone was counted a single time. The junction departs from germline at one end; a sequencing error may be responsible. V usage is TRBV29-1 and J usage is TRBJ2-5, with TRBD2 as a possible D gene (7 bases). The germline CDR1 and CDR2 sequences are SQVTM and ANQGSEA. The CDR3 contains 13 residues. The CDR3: CSVEAGGLEAQYF. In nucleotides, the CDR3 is TGCAGCGTTGAAGCGGGGGGCTTAGAGGCCCAGTACTTC.

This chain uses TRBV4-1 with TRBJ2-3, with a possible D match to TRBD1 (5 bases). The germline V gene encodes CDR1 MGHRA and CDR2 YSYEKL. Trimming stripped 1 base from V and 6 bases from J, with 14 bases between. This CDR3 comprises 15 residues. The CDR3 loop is CASSQAHQGLDTQYF. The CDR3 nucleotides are TGCGCCAGCAGCCAAGCACACCAGGGCCTGGATACGCAGTATTTT.

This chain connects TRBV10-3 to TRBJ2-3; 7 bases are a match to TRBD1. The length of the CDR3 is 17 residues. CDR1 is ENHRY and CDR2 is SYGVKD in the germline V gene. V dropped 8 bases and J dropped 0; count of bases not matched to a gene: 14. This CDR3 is CAISAGRKTGSTDTQYF. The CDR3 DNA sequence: TGTGCCATCTCCGCCGGGCGTAAGACAGGGAGCACAGATACGCAGTATTTT.

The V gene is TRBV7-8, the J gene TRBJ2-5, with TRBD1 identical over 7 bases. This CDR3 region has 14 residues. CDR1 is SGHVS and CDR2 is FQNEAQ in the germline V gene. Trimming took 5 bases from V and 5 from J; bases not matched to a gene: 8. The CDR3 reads CASSLTGEWETQYF. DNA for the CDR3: TGTGCCAGCAGCCTAACAGGGGAATGGGAGACCCAGTACTTC. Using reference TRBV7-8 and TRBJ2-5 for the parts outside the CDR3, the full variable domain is GAGVSQSPRYKVAKRGQDVALRCDPISGHVSLFWYQQALGQGPEFLTYFQNEAQLDKSGLPSDRFFAERPEGSVSTLKIQRTQQEDSAVYLCASSLTGEWETQYFGPGTRLLVL.

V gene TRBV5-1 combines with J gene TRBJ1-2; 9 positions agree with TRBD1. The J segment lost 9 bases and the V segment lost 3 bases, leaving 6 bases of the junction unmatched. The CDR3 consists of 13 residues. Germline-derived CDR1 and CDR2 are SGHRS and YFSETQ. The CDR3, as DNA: TGCGCCAGCAGCTCCGGGACAGGGAGGCGCTACACCTTC. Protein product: CASSSGTGRRYTF. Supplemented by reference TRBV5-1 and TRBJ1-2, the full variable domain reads KAGVTQTPRYLIKTRGQQVTLSCSPISGHRSVSWYQQTPGQGLQFLFEYFSETQRNKGNFPGRFSGRQFSNSRSEMNVSTLELGDSALYLCASSSGTGRRYTFGSGTRLTVV.

The CDR3 loop is CAWSVSSGGYEQYF. The CDR3 bases are TGTGCCTGGAGTGTGTCTAGCGGGGGCTACGAGCAGTACTTC. The V and J genes are TRBV30 and TRBJ2-7, with 10 bases matching TRBD2. The CDR3 runs to 14 residues. With 0 bases clipped from V and 3 bases from J, the junction kept 2 bases outside the gene matches. Germline values: CDR1 GTSNPN, CDR2 SVGIG (reference sequence).

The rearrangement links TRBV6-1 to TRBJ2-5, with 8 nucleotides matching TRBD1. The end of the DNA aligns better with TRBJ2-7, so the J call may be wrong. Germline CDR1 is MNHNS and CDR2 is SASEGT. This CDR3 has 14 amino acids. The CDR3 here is CASRLDRGAYEQYF. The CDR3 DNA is TGTGCCAGCAGACTCGACAGGGGTGCCTACGAGCAGTACTTC.

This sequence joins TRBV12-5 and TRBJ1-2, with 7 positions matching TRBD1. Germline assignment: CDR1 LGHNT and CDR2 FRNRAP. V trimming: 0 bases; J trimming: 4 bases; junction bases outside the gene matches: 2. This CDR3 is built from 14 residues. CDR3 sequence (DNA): TGTGCTAGTGGTTTGGTTGGGACAGTCTATGGCTACACCTTC. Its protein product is CASGLVGTVYGYTF. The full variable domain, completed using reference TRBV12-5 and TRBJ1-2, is DARVTQTPRHKVTEMGQEVTMRCQPILGHNTVFWYRQTMMQGLELLAYFRNRAPLDDSGMPKDRFSAEMPDATLATLKIQPSEPRDSAVYFCASGLVGTVYGYTFGSGTRLTVV.

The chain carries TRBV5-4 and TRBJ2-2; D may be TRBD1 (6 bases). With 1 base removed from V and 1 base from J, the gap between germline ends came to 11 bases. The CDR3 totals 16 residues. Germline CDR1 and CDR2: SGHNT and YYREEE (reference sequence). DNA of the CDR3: TGTGCCAGCAGCTTGAGAACAGGGCGGAACACCGGGGAGCTGTTTTTT. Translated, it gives CASSLRTGRNTGELFF.

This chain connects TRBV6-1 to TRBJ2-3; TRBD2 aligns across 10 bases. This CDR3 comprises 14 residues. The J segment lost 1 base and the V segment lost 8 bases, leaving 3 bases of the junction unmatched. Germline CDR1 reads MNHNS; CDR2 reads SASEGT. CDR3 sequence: CASQLAGGTDTQYF. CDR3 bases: TGTGCCAGCCAGCTAGCGGGGGGCACAGATACGCAGTATTTT.

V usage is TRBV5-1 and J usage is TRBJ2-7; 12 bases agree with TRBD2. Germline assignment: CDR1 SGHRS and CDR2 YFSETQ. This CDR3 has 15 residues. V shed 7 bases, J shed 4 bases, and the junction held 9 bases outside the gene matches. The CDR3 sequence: CASFERTSGAYEQYF. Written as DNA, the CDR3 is TGCGCCAGCTTCGAACGGACTAGCGGGGCTTACGAGCAGTACTTC.

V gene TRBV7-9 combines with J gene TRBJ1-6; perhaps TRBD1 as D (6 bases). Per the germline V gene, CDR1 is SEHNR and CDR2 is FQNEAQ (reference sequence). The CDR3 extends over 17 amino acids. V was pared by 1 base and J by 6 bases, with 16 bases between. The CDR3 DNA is TGTGCCAGCAGCTTAGGGGGGGGGCGAGGTTTTAATTCACCCCTCCACTTT. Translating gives CASSLGGGRGFNSPLHF. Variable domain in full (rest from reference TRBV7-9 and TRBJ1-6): DTGVSQNPRHKITKRGQNVTFRCDPISEHNRLYWYRQTLGQGPEFLTYFQNEAQLEKSRLLSDRFSAERPKGSFSTLEIQRTEQGDSAMYLCASSLGGGRGFNSPLHFGNGTRLTVT.

The CDR3 nucleotides read TGTGCCAGCAGCGACACGACACCCACCTTTTTGTACGAGCAGTACTTC. Protein: CASSDTTPTFLYEQYF. This chain links TRBV7-9 with TRBJ2-7; D is unclear. Per germline, CDR1 SEHNR and CDR2 FQNEAQ (reference sequence). The CDR3 has 16 amino acids. The V end lost 5 bases, the J end lost 4 bases, and 21 bases lay between the germline ends.